This is a list of T cell receptor beta chains from one sample in a study of Ad26.COV2.S vaccination and SARS-CoV-2 variants. TCRdb's copy holds only in-frame clones and misses some; the assay was immunoSEQ multiplex PCR. The data show 350,000 to 600,000 clones, around 89% seen once. The sample was peripheral blood, taken in a trial of Ad26.COV2.S vaccine versus placebo. The receptor source for this set is a person aged 18-60 years who received the Ad26.COV2.S COVID-19 vaccine or a placebo. The CDR3 runs from the conserved cysteine through the conserved F or W. Fields, in order: J gene, V gene, D gene, clone size, CDR3 protein, CDR3 DNA. The D gene is left open where the match is weak. Part of the rows lack a size; the others show once, few, many or a class for expanded clones.

j_call: TRBJ2-6
v_call: TRBV29-1
d_call: -
clone_size: once
cdr3_aa: CSVAAPSSGANVLTF
cdr3_nt: TGCAGCGTTGCGGCCCCTTCCTCTGGGGCCAACGTCCTGACTTTC

j_call: TRBJ2-3
v_call: TRBV6-1
d_call: -
clone_size: -
cdr3_aa: CASSAHPGGYGDTQYF
cdr3_nt: TGTGCCAGCAGTGCCCACCCCGGGGGCTACGGCGATACGCAGTATTTT

j_call: TRBJ1-3
v_call: TRBV6-1
d_call: -
clone_size: -
cdr3_aa: CASSEWGAMGGNTIYF
cdr3_nt: TGTGCCAGCAGTGAATGGGGCGCGATGGGAGGAAACACCATATATTTT

j_call: TRBJ2-5
v_call: TRBV9
d_call: -
clone_size: once
cdr3_aa: CASSVGHIHQETQYF
cdr3_nt: TGTGCCAGCAGCGTAGGACATATACACCAAGAGACCCAGTACTTC

j_call: TRBJ2-1
v_call: TRBV9
d_call: TRBD2
clone_size: -
cdr3_aa: CASSPRLAGVGYNEQFF
cdr3_nt: TGTGCCAGCAGCCCAAGACTAGCGGGAGTTGGTTACAATGAGCAGTTCTTC

j_call: TRBJ2-3
v_call: TRBV27
d_call: TRBD2
clone_size: -
cdr3_aa: CASSLAGSSDTQYF
cdr3_nt: TGTGCCAGCAGTCTAGCGGGGTCATCGGATACGCAGTATTTT

j_call: TRBJ2-7
v_call: TRBV30
d_call: -
clone_size: -
cdr3_aa: CAAQGKGSYEQYF
cdr3_nt: TGTGCCGCCCAAGGTAAGGGCTCCTACGAGCAGTACTTC

j_call: TRBJ1-3
v_call: TRBV5-1
d_call: TRBD1
clone_size: -
cdr3_aa: CASSLSPGQTGNTIYF
cdr3_nt: TGCGCCAGCAGCTTGTCCCCGGGACAGACTGGAAACACCATATATTTT

j_call: TRBJ1-3
v_call: TRBV4-2
d_call: -
clone_size: -
cdr3_aa: CASSFTGFSGNTIYF
cdr3_nt: TGTGCCAGCAGCTTCACAGGGTTCTCTGGAAACACCATATATTTT

j_call: TRBJ2-1
v_call: TRBV6-5
d_call: TRBD1
clone_size: -
cdr3_aa: CASSYEGARDNEQFF
cdr3_nt: TGTGCCAGCAGTTACGAGGGGGCCAGGGACAATGAGCAGTTCTTC

j_call: TRBJ2-6
v_call: TRBV7-2
d_call: TRBD1
clone_size: -
cdr3_aa: CASTWDRVLGGANVLTF
cdr3_nt: TGTGCCAGTACCTGGGACAGGGTTCTTGGTGGGGCCAACGTCCTGACTTTC

j_call: TRBJ1-2
v_call: TRBV6-5
d_call: TRBD1
clone_size: -
cdr3_aa: CASRDGQGIHGYTF
cdr3_nt: TGTGCCAGTCGGGACGGACAGGGGATACATGGCTACACCTTC

j_call: TRBJ2-1
v_call: TRBV9
d_call: -
clone_size: -
cdr3_aa: CASSVVQEVEQFF
cdr3_nt: TGTGCCAGCAGCGTAGTGCAAGAGGTTGAGCAGTTCTTC

j_call: TRBJ2-7
v_call: TRBV10-3
d_call: TRBD2
clone_size: -
cdr3_aa: CAITSGSVNEQYF
cdr3_nt: TGTGCCATCACCAGCGGGAGCGTCAACGAGCAGTACTTC

j_call: TRBJ1-5
v_call: TRBV6-5
d_call: TRBD1
clone_size: -
cdr3_aa: CASSPRGNQPQHF
cdr3_nt: TGTGCCAGCAGTCCCAGGGGGAATCAGCCCCAGCATTTT

j_call: TRBJ1-5
v_call: TRBV29-1
d_call: TRBD1
clone_size: -
cdr3_aa: CSPSQFEGARQPQHF
cdr3_nt: TGCAGCCCCTCCCAATTTGAGGGGGCTCGTCAGCCCCAGCATTTT

j_call: TRBJ1-2
v_call: TRBV5-4
d_call: TRBD1
clone_size: -
cdr3_aa: CASSLSRGAGGYTF
cdr3_nt: TGTGCCAGCAGCTTGTCCAGGGGGGCCGGCGGCTACACCTTC

j_call: TRBJ2-5
v_call: TRBV7-2
d_call: -
clone_size: -
cdr3_aa: CASSSAVVGQETQYF
cdr3_nt: TGTGCCAGCAGCTCGGCAGTCGTTGGCCAAGAGACCCAGTACTTC

j_call: TRBJ1-2
v_call: TRBV5-6
d_call: -
clone_size: -
cdr3_aa: CASSFGGNYGYTF
cdr3_nt: TGTGCCAGCAGCTTTGGCGGAAACTATGGCTACACCTTC

j_call: TRBJ1-1
v_call: TRBV25-1
d_call: -
clone_size: -
cdr3_aa: CASRGAGRVNTEAFF
cdr3_nt: TGTGCCAGCAGGGGAGCAGGACGGGTGAACACTGAAGCTTTCTTT

j_call: TRBJ2-2
v_call: TRBV27
d_call: -
clone_size: -
cdr3_aa: CASRLRGAENTGELFF
cdr3_nt: TGTGCCAGCAGACTCCGGGGGGCCGAAAACACCGGGGAGCTGTTTTTT

j_call: TRBJ2-5
v_call: TRBV19
d_call: -
clone_size: -
cdr3_aa: CASSIGRGSYQETQYF
cdr3_nt: TGTGCCAGTAGTATAGGAAGGGGCTCGTACCAAGAGACCCAGTACTTC

j_call: TRBJ2-1
v_call: TRBV11-2
d_call: -
clone_size: -
cdr3_aa: CASSGISFEQFF
cdr3_nt: TGTGCCAGCAGCGGTATAAGCTTTGAGCAGTTCTTC

j_call: TRBJ1-4
v_call: TRBV2
d_call: TRBD1
clone_size: -
cdr3_aa: CASSEAEGARGNEKLFF
cdr3_nt: TGTGCCAGCAGTGAAGCGGAGGGGGCGCGAGGTAATGAAAAACTGTTTTTT

j_call: TRBJ1-6
v_call: TRBV20-1
d_call: -
clone_size: -
cdr3_aa: CSASAEGFNSPLHF
cdr3_nt: TGCAGTGCTAGTGCTGAGGGCTTTAATTCACCCCTCCACTTT

j_call: TRBJ1-5
v_call: TRBV7-2
d_call: TRBD1
clone_size: -
cdr3_aa: CASSRQGANSNQPQHF
cdr3_nt: TGTGCCAGCAGCCGCCAGGGGGCGAATAGCAATCAGCCCCAGCATTTT

j_call: TRBJ2-3
v_call: TRBV19
d_call: TRBD2
clone_size: -
cdr3_aa: CASRPLAGGATDTQYF
cdr3_nt: TGTGCCAGTAGACCGTTAGCGGGGGGCGCCACAGATACGCAGTATTTT

j_call: TRBJ2-7
v_call: TRBV11-2
d_call: -
clone_size: -
cdr3_aa: CASSAAGTQAGEQYF
cdr3_nt: TGTGCCAGCAGCGCCGCCGGGACCCAAGCCGGCGAGCAGTACTTC

j_call: TRBJ1-1
v_call: TRBV11-2
d_call: -
clone_size: -
cdr3_aa: CASSPRDTEAFF
cdr3_nt: TGTGCCAGCAGCCCACGAGACACTGAAGCTTTCTTT

j_call: TRBJ2-5
v_call: TRBV18
d_call: -
clone_size: -
cdr3_aa: CASSPPGVSETQYF
cdr3_nt: TGTGCCAGCTCACCACCGGGTGTCTCGGAGACCCAGTACTTC

j_call: TRBJ2-3
v_call: TRBV28
d_call: -
clone_size: -
cdr3_aa: CASSLSGTDTQYF
cdr3_nt: TGTGCCAGCAGTTTATCCGGTACAGATACGCAGTATTTT

j_call: TRBJ1-1
v_call: TRBV25-1
d_call: -
clone_size: -
cdr3_aa: CASSEGARTEAFF
cdr3_nt: TGTGCCAGCAGTGAGGGGGCTAGAACTGAAGCTTTCTTT

j_call: TRBJ1-1
v_call: TRBV7-9
d_call: -
clone_size: -
cdr3_aa: CASSLPGLLNTEAFF
cdr3_nt: TGTGCCAGCAGCTTACCAGGACTGCTGAACACTGAAGCTTTCTTT

j_call: TRBJ2-1
v_call: TRBV5-1
d_call: TRBD1
clone_size: -
cdr3_aa: CASSRDRERDNEQFF
cdr3_nt: TGCGCCAGCAGCCGCGACAGGGAAAGGGACAATGAGCAGTTCTTC

j_call: TRBJ1-4
v_call: TRBV9
d_call: TRBD1
clone_size: few
cdr3_aa: CASSVEDRGNEKLFF
cdr3_nt: TGTGCCAGCAGCGTAGAAGACAGGGGAAACGAAAAACTGTTTTTT

j_call: TRBJ2-2
v_call: TRBV20-1
d_call: TRBD2
clone_size: -
cdr3_aa: CSASMAGGYGELFF
cdr3_nt: TGCAGTGCTAGTATGGCGGGAGGGTACGGGGAGCTGTTTTTT

j_call: TRBJ2-3
v_call: TRBV7-3
d_call: TRBD2
clone_size: once
cdr3_aa: CASSLSGGITDTQYF
cdr3_nt: TGTGCCAGCAGCTTAAGCGGGGGGATCACAGATACGCAGTATTTT

j_call: TRBJ2-1
v_call: TRBV6-1
d_call: -
clone_size: once
cdr3_aa: CASSEAGRRGFNEQFF
cdr3_nt: TGTGCCAGCAGTGAAGCTGGGCGCAGAGGGTTCAATGAGCAGTTCTTC

j_call: TRBJ1-6
v_call: TRBV29-1
d_call: -
clone_size: -
cdr3_aa: CSVQGGVGSPLHF
cdr3_nt: TGCAGCGTCCAAGGAGGAGTAGGCTCACCCCTCCACTTT

j_call: TRBJ1-2
v_call: TRBV4-3
d_call: -
clone_size: once
cdr3_aa: CASSQVGASSGYTF
cdr3_nt: TGCGCCAGCAGCCAAGTCGGGGCGTCGTCCGGCTACACCTTC

j_call: TRBJ2-7
v_call: TRBV19
d_call: -
clone_size: -
cdr3_aa: CASSIGLQGTRSYEQYF
cdr3_nt: TGTGCCAGTAGTATAGGACTTCAGGGGACAAGGTCCTACGAGCAGTACTTC

j_call: TRBJ2-7
v_call: TRBV29-1
d_call: -
clone_size: -
cdr3_aa: CSTSPGVPSSYEQYF
cdr3_nt: TGCAGCACATCTCCGGGAGTTCCCTCATCCTACGAGCAGTACTTC

j_call: TRBJ1-2
v_call: TRBV7-2
d_call: -
clone_size: -
cdr3_aa: CASSLNNRVDYGYTF
cdr3_nt: TGTGCCAGCAGCTTAAATAACAGGGTAGACTATGGCTACACCTTC